The clone carrying this TCR beta chain turned up a few times. Assay: immunoSEQ multiplex PCR; the TCRdb copy retains only in-frame clones and omits some. This table has 35,000 to 45,000 clones, approximately 92% appearing once. Germline V lookup: CDR1 LNHNV, CDR2 YYDKDF (reference sequence). CDR3 length: 16 amino acids. V was pared by 2 bases and J by 2 bases, with 5 bases of the junction left unmatched. This record comes from a study of OX40 agonist ivuxolimab in advanced cancers. At the level of the study: Eligibility admitted prior anti-PD-1, anti-PD-L1 or anti-CTLA-4 therapy; about 39% had some.

V usage is TRBV15 and J usage is TRBJ2-3, with 9 bases fitting TRBD2. Sequenced here: CD4+ or CD8+ T cells sorted from blood, sampled in a trial of the OX40 agonist ivuxolimab. This clonotype was sampled from an adult with an advanced solid tumor such as melanoma, head and neck, liver or kidney cancer. The chain's CDR3 is CATSRSAGGNTDTQYF. The CDR3 DNA is TGTGCCACCAGCAGATCAGCGGGGGGCAACACAGATACGCAGTATTTT.